This T cell receptor beta chain was found in a study of cytomegalovirus exposure and HLA in healthy donors. Study-level points and caveats: Earlier analysis yielded a pattern in which most TCR beta V segments were productive about 90% or about 30% of the time.

The germline gives CDR1 SGHVS, CDR2 FNYEAQ. The CDR3 is 14 residues long. V was cut by 5 bases and J by 6 bases, with 17 bases left in between. 60 Vbeta and 13 Jbeta primers were used in PCR. Profiled with immunoSEQ multiplex PCR; TCRdb holds only in-frame clones, not every one. This table holds 93,000 or so clones, roughly 80% found once. For this clone: Its antigen is unidentified.

The chain recombines TRBV7-6 with TRBJ2-7; D might be TRBD2 (5 bases). The sequencing sample was made of PBMCs. This clonotype was obtained from a man aged 50 or older in good health and CMV-seropositive. This chain's CDR3 is CASSPLDGDSEQYF. The CDR3 nucleotides read TGTGCCAGCAGCCCCCTAGACGGGGATAGCGAGCAGTACTTC.